This record covers a single T cell receptor (beta chain). Its antigen is currently unknown. Only in-frame clones appear in the TCRdb table, and some are missing; sequencing was by immunoSEQ multiplex PCR. In the table there are around 81,000 clones, around four fifths of which are singletons. The data are from a study of vaccination effects on CD4 cells after COVID-19. Study information: Samples gathered post-vaccine arrived a median of 72 days past the second dose. Study-wide findings and caveats: Marked clonal contraction was seen late after vaccination (in both infection- and vaccine-induced clones).

The ViraFEST assay expanded antigen-specific CD4+ T cells with viral peptide pools before sequencing. On day 10 of culture, CD4+ T cells were separated out. Vaccine administered to participants consisted of two doses of either BNT162b2 or mRNA-1273. The researchers cultured approximately 2 million PBMC per well with 8 to 10 IU/ml IL-2 and 9.5 to 10 ug/ml peptides. Half-medium changes using IL-2 medium occurred on days 3 and 7. The CDR3 has 15 residues. Losses at the gene ends were 0 bases for V and 3 bases for J; bases not matched to a gene: 3. The germline gives CDR1 SGHRS, CDR2 YFSETQ. The clonotype originates from a human donor who received a COVID-19 vaccine. The chain joins TRBV5-1 to TRBJ2-3; 8 bases are a match to TRBD1. The sample here was CD4+ T cells from PBMCs cultured with HCoV-OC43 spike peptides, taken after COVID-19 vaccination. The subset: HCoV-OC43 spike overlapping peptide pool stimulation. CDR3 nucleotide sequence: TGCGCCAGCAGCTTGGGGCGGACAGGGACAGATACGCAGTATTTT. The encoded protein is CASSLGRTGTDTQYF.